The 21 T cell receptor beta chains below come from one sample, sequenced in a study of blood T cell repertoires in COVID-19. Sequencing was performed with immunoSEQ multiplex PCR; in TCRdb, only in-frame clones are kept and a portion is missing. The sample lists about 100,000 clones, approximately 93% occurring once. Material: peripheral blood. The source of these receptors is a man aged 50 or older with active COVID-19.

CDR3 DNA: TGTGCCAGCAGCTTAGTGAGCGTTTCTGAAGCTTTCTTT. The encoded protein is CASSLVSVSEAFF. The rearrangement links TRBV7-2 to TRBJ1-1; no reliable D call. CDR1 is SGHTA, CDR2 FQGNSA, per germline. Trimming cost V 1 base and J 6 bases, with 9 bases left between them. The CDR3 totals 13 residues.

The gene calls are TRBV2 and TRBJ1-2, with unresolved D. Trimming removed 0 bases at V and 8 bases at J, with 7 bases between. Germline V lookup: CDR1 SNHLY, CDR2 FYNNEI. This CDR3 spans 12 amino acids. In DNA form, the CDR3 reads TGTGCCAGCAGTGAAGCGACTAGGGGCTACACCTTC. This gives the protein CASSEATRGYTF. Full variable domain (rest looked up from reference TRBV2 and TRBJ1-2): EPEVTQTPSHQVTQMGQEVILRCVPISNHLYFYWYRQILGQKVEFLVSFYNNEISEKSEIFDDQFSVERPDGSNFTLKIRSTKLEDSAMYFCASSEATRGYTFGSGTRLTVV.

This clone appeared once. The chain uses TRBV27 and TRBJ1-1; weak D call: TRBD1 (6 bases). V lost 5 bases and J 1 base, leaving 11 bases between the germline ends. The CDR3 sequence is 14 residues long. Germline CDR1 reads MNHEY; CDR2 reads SMNVEV (reference sequence). The CDR3 nucleotides read TGTGCCAGCAGTCTCCGGGACAAGAACACTGAAGCTTTCTTT. Translated, it gives CASSLRDKNTEAFF.

The V call is TRBV29-1, the J call TRBJ2-5; TRBD2 matches 11 bases. CDR1 is SQVTM, CDR2 ANQGSEA, per germline. The CDR3 sequence is 17 residues long. The ends lost 6 bases at V and 1 base at J; junction bases unmatched: 13. The CDR3 spells CSVRGQWLAGGQETQYF. In DNA form, the CDR3 reads TGCAGCGTCCGAGGCCAATGGCTAGCGGGAGGCCAAGAGACCCAGTACTTC.

This chain uses TRBV7-8 with TRBJ2-1; TRBD2 aligns across 7 bases. J gave up 5 bases and V 6 bases, and 19 bases lay outside the gene matches. The CDR3 sequence is 18 residues long. CDR1 is SGHVS, CDR2 FQNEAQ, per germline. The CDR3 region has the DNA TGTGCCAGCAGTCCCCGGGGTTTAACGGGGAGGGCCCACAATGAGCAGTTCTTC. Translated: CASSPRGLTGRAHNEQFF.

This sequence joins TRBV30 and TRBJ2-7; tentatively, D is TRBD2 (6 bases). Looked up from germline, CDR1 is GTSNPN and CDR2 is SVGIG (reference sequence). Trimming cost V 2 bases and J 2 bases, with 13 bases left between them. The CDR3 runs 14 residues. The CDR3, as DNA: TGTGCCTGGAGTAGAGGCGGGATTGCCTACGAGCAGTACGTC. The encoded protein is CAWSRGGIAYEQYV.

The V and J genes are TRBV19 and TRBJ1-1; D not certain. This CDR3 region has 15 residues. The V end lost 3 bases, the J end lost 0 bases, and 11 bases lay between the germline ends. The germline V gene encodes CDR1 LNHDA and CDR2 SQIVND (reference sequence). The CDR3 DNA is TGTGCCAGTAGTATGCGGACGGGAATGAACACTGAAGCTTTCTTT. Translation: CASSMRTGMNTEAFF.

The rearrangement joins TRBV9 to TRBJ1-1, with 8 nucleotides matching TRBD1. After removal of 3 bases from V and 12 bases from J, the junction contained 7 bases not matched to a gene. The CDR3 loop spans 12 amino acids. Germline CDR1 and CDR2: SGDLS and YYNGEE. The CDR3 loop is CASSGRQGRTFF. DNA for the CDR3: TGTGCCAGCAGCGGTAGACAGGGGCGGACTTTCTTT. Full variable domain (rest looked up from reference TRBV9 and TRBJ1-1): DSGVTQTPKHLITATGQRVTLRCSPRSGDLSVYWYQQSLDQGLQFLIQYYNGEERAKGNILERFSAQQFPDLHSELNLSSLELGDSALYFCASSGRQGRTFFGQGTRLTVV.

This clone showed up just once. The V gene is TRBV7-2, the J gene TRBJ1-4; the D is unclear. This CDR3 region has 13 residues. CDR1 and CDR2 (germline): SGHTA, FQGNSA. V lost 5 bases, J lost 3 bases, and 7 bases lay in between. The CDR3 sequence is CASSPSANEKLFF. The CDR3 DNA is TGTGCCAGCAGCCCCTCCGCTAATGAAAAACTGTTTTTT.

The CDR3 coding sequence is TGTGCCAGTAGTATAGATGTTGACAGTTATTCATACAATGAGCAGTTCTTC. Residues: CASSIDVDSYSYNEQFF. The chain joins TRBV19 to TRBJ2-1; D is possibly TRBD1 (5 bases). V was pared by 0 bases and J by 4 bases, with 16 bases between. The CDR3 contains 17 residues. CDR1 is LNHDA, CDR2 SQIVND, per germline (reference sequence).

The count of this clone is one. This chain joins TRBV2 and TRBJ1-5, with TRBD1 matching 7 bases. Germline CDR1 reads SNHLY; CDR2 reads FYNNEI. This CDR3 has 16 residues. Trimming at V came to 2 bases and at J to 2 bases, leaving 6 bases not matched to a gene. The CDR3 DNA reads TGTGCCAGCAGTGAATATAGGGGGCCAGGCAATCAGCCCCAGCATTTT. Translated, it gives CASSEYRGPGNQPQHF.

The chain recombines TRBV6-5 with TRBJ1-2; 11 bases map to TRBD1. Looked up from germline, CDR1 is MNHEY and CDR2 is SVGAGI. The CDR3 totals 16 residues. V shed 2 bases, J shed 2 bases, and the junction held 4 bases outside the gene matches. For the CDR3, the DNA is TGTGCCAGCAGTTACATACGGACAGGGGGCAACTATGGCTACACCTTC. Its translation: CASSYIRTGGNYGYTF.

This sequence joins TRBV4-1 and TRBJ2-2, with D tentatively TRBD2 (6 bases). Germline V gene lookup returns CDR1 MGHRA and CDR2 YSYEKL. The CDR3 loop spans 14 amino acids. The V end was cut by 1 base, the J end by 7 bases, with 10 bases between. CDR3 nucleotide sequence: TGCGCCAGCAGCCAAGCTGGAGGGTTCGGGGAGCTGTTTTTT. Amino acids: CASSQAGGFGELFF.

CDR3 residues: CASSYIDEQFF. CDR3 coding DNA: TGTGCCAGCAGTTACATCGATGAGCAGTTCTTC. The chain links TRBV6-5 to TRBJ2-1; D is ambiguous. Germline V gene sequence: CDR1 MNHEY, CDR2 SVGAGI. The CDR3 consists of 11 residues. Trimming pared 2 bases from V and 8 bases from J, leaving 4 bases between.

The count of this clone is one. J is TRBJ1-3 and V is TRBV11-2; D is ambiguous. The CDR3 totals 13 residues. V was clipped by 3 bases and J by 8 bases, with 11 bases between them. Germline lookup yields CDR1 SGHAT and CDR2 FQNNGV. CDR3 amino acids: CASSLPGFDTIYF. CDR3 nucleotides: TGTGCCAGCAGCTTGCCCGGGTTTGACACCATATATTTT.

This clone appeared a single time. V and J are TRBV3-1 (or the pseudogene TRBV3-2) and TRBJ1-5; no reliable D call. V was cut by 0 bases and J by 7 bases, with 16 bases left in between. The CDR3 consists of 16 residues. CDR1 is LGHDT and CDR2 is YNNKEL in the germline V gene (reference sequence). Written as DNA, the CDR3 is TGTGCCAGCAGCCAAGATAAGGGAGGGATCGGACAGCCCCAGCATTTT. Residues: CASSQDKGGIGQPQHF.

The chain uses TRBV6-5 and TRBJ1-1, with TRBD1 identical over 12 bases. Trimming cost V 2 bases and J 12 bases; bases outside gene matches: 7. CDR3 length: 14 amino acids. Germline assignment: CDR1 MNHEY and CDR2 SVGAGI. CDR3 in DNA: TGTGCCAGCAGTTACACGGGACAGGGGGCGCAGACTTTCTTT. Protein sequence: CASSYTGQGAQTFF.

V usage is TRBV20-1 and J usage is TRBJ2-1, with TRBD2 matching over 7 bases. CDR3 length equals 15 residues. J was trimmed by 10 bases and V by 3 bases; bases with no gene match: 15. Germline V lookup: CDR1 DFQATT, CDR2 SNEGSKA (reference sequence). The CDR3: CSASSSGAIFHEQFF. CDR3 nucleotide sequence: TGCAGTGCTAGTTCTAGCGGAGCTATATTTCACGAGCAGTTCTTC.

The chain carries TRBV11-2 and TRBJ2-5; tentatively, D is TRBD2 (5 bases). CDR1 SGHAT and CDR2 FQNNGV come from the germline V gene. Trimming took off 5 bases at V and 5 bases at J, with 12 bases between the two ends. This CDR3 is 13 amino acids long. In nucleotides, the CDR3 is TGTGCCAGCAGCCGGACTCGCCGCGAGACCCAGTACTTC. This sequence encodes CASSRTRRETQYF.

V gene TRBV7-9 combines with J gene TRBJ1-5; D ambiguous. This CDR3 is 12 amino acids long. The V gene's germline CDR1 is SEHNR and CDR2 FQNEAQ (reference sequence). Trimming removed 4 bases at V and 3 bases at J, with 4 bases between. The CDR3 DNA sequence: TGTGCCAGCAGCTATCTCAATCAGCCCCAGCATTTT. Its protein is CASSYLNQPQHF.

This chain connects TRBV3-1 (or the pseudogene TRBV3-2) to TRBJ2-1, with D possibly being TRBD2 (6 bases). The ends were cut back, 10 bases at V and 9 bases at J, with 19 bases in the middle. The germline gives CDR1 LGHDT, CDR2 YNNKEL (reference sequence). There are 13 residues in the CDR3. DNA of the CDR3: TGTGCCACAGAGCGGGCAGATGGTCGTGAGCAGTTCTTC. Protein product: CATERADGREQFF.